These 3 T cell receptor beta chains came from one sample sequenced in a study of blood T cells in healthy people across ages. Then a second PCR, running roughly 7 to 11 cycles, was carried out with a sample-barcoded 5' primer and a J-beta primer mix. TCRdb re-derived calls from the 5' RACE reads in MiXCR, one entry per CDR3 protein. The sample has around 900,000 distinct CDR3 sequences, about 53% seen once; the top ten hold 20% to 25%. The sequencing sample was made of blood. The receptors stem from a woman aged 60-75 years in good health.

This clonotype was found a few times. The genes are TRBV20-1 and TRBJ2-7, with D maybe TRBD1 (5 bases). The CDR3 covers 12 residues. Per germline, CDR1 DFQATT and CDR2 SNEGSKA (reference sequence). V was trimmed by 3 bases and J by 4 bases, leaving 10 bases between them. CDR3 coding DNA: TGCAGTGCTAGTCTCAGGGAATACGAGCAGTACTTC. It translates to CSASLREYEQYF.

The chain joins TRBV2 to TRBJ2-7, with TRBD1 matching 10 bases. CDR1 is SNHLY and CDR2 is FYNNEI in the germline V gene. Losses at the gene ends were 6 bases for V and 4 bases for J; bases not matched to a gene: 9. This CDR3 contains 15 residues. The CDR3 sequence: CASREGTGVSYEQYF. CDR3 in DNA: TGTGCCAGCAGGGAGGGGACAGGGGTTTCATACGAGCAGTACTTC.

The rearrangement joins TRBV7-9 to TRBJ1-2, with 7 bases matching TRBD1. Germline V lookup: CDR1 SEHNR, CDR2 FQNEAQ (reference sequence). The junction had 7 bases not matched to a gene; V was cut back by 4 bases and J by 8 bases. This CDR3 is 13 amino acids long. The CDR3 is CASSSHLTGGYTF. The CDR3 nucleotides read TGTGCCAGCAGCTCTCACCTGACAGGGGGCTACACCTTC. The full variable domain, rest sourced from reference TRBV7-9 and TRBJ1-2, is DTGVSQNPRHKITKRGQNVTFRCDPISEHNRLYWYRQTLGQGPEFLTYFQNEAQLEKSRLLSDRFSAERPKGSFSTLEIQRTEQGDSAMYLCASSSHLTGGYTFGSGTRLTVV.